These 18 T cell receptor beta chains came from one sample sequenced in a study of monozygotic twins with inflammatory bowel disease. TCRdb reprocessed the 5' RACE reads and stores each CDR3 protein as one record, lacking DNA. The record lists 120,000 to 150,000 distinct CDR3 sequences, of which the ten most abundant hold less than 3%. Sequencing was carried out using blood. These receptors were obtained from a human donor with ulcerative colitis or Crohn's disease, or a healthy co-twin of an affected twin (not recorded which).

This chain links TRBV6-1 with TRBJ1-5; TCRdb proposes TRBD1, but this gene call is untestable without DNA. Germline values: CDR1 MNHNS, CDR2 SASEGT. The CDR3 is 16 amino acids. The CDR3 spells CASRVGRGHNNQPQHF.

The chain has TRBV7-2 and TRBJ2-1; TCRdb reports TRBD2, a call that lacks DNA to check it against. Germline CDR1 is SGHTA and CDR2 is FQGNSA. The CDR3 spans 18 residues. CDR3 amino acids: CASSLGRGLAGLYNEQFF.

The J gene is TRBJ2-7, the V gene TRBV5-1; without DNA, the TCRdb call of TRBD1 cannot be checked. There are 16 residues in the CDR3. CDR1 and CDR2 (germline): SGHRS, YFSETQ. This CDR3 is CASSLSAGTGAYEQYF.

V is TRBV2 and J is TRBJ2-5; there is no DNA to check the TCRdb D call of TRBD1. The CDR3 loop spans 16 amino acids. Per the germline V gene, CDR1 is SNHLY and CDR2 is FYNNEI. The CDR3: CASYGGWDRATETQYF.

The chain couples TRBV20-1 to TRBJ2-5. Germline CDR1 and CDR2: DFQATT and SNEGSKA (reference sequence). There are 15 residues in the CDR3. The CDR3 loop is CSARDPVGYGETQYF.

The J gene is TRBJ1-2, the V gene TRBV9. CDR1 and CDR2 from the germline V gene are SGDLS and YYNGEE. This CDR3 spans 14 amino acids. The CDR3 protein is CASRDSWRAGGYTF.

This rearrangement joins TRBV7-9 to TRBJ1-5; checking the TCRdb D call of TRBD1 is not possible without DNA. The CDR3 is 15 residues long. In germline, CDR1 is SEHNR, CDR2 FQNEAQ (reference sequence). The CDR3 here is CASSPYTGGNQPQHF.

The chain links TRBV5-5 to TRBJ2-3; without DNA, the TCRdb call of TRBD2 cannot be checked. Germline CDR1 reads SGHKS; CDR2 reads YYEKEE (reference sequence). The CDR3 covers 18 residues. The CDR3 is CASSYLPTGLAGTDTQYF.

The chain employs TRBV20-1 and TRBJ1-5; TCRdb returns TRBD1, unconfirmable since there is no DNA. Germline V gene data show CDR1 as DFQATT and CDR2 as SNEGSKA (reference sequence). The CDR3 is made up of 12 amino acids. The CDR3 here is CSAIRGDQPQHF.

V gene TRBV5-1 combines with J gene TRBJ2-5; there is no DNA to check the TCRdb D call of TRBD1. Germline values: CDR1 SGHRS, CDR2 YFSETQ. CDR3 length: 14 residues. Here the CDR3 reads CASSLGDGQETQYF. The entire variable domain, with the rest obtained from reference TRBV5-1 and TRBJ2-5, is as follows: KAGVTQTPRYLIKTRGQQVTLSCSPISGHRSVSWYQQTPGQGLQFLFEYFSETQRNKGNFPGRFSGRQFSNSRSEMNVSTLELGDSALYLCASSLGDGQETQYFGPGTRLLVL.

This rearrangement joins TRBV7-2 to TRBJ1-2; checking the TCRdb D call of TRBD1 is not possible without DNA. Per the germline V gene, CDR1 is SGHTA and CDR2 is FQGNSA. The CDR3 consists of 15 residues. The CDR3 loop reads CASSLSVGTGEGYTF.

The chain is built from TRBV18 and TRBJ1-5; TCRdb designates TRBD1, a call that cannot be tested without DNA. This CDR3 is built from 19 residues. Germline V gene lookup returns CDR1 KGHSH and CDR2 LQKENI. CDR3 sequence reads: CASSGPRDSYSYSNQPQHF. Together with reference TRBV18 and TRBJ1-5, the CDR3 gives the full variable domain: NAGVMQNPRHLVRRRGQEARLRCSPMKGHSHVYWYRQLPEEGLKFMVYLQKENIIDESGMPKERFSAEFPKEGPSILRIQQVVRGDSAAYFCASSGPRDSYSYSNQPQHFGDGTRLSIL.

The genes are TRBV30 and TRBJ2-3; TCRdb lists TRBD2, though no DNA is available to test this call. This CDR3 spans 17 amino acids. The germline V gene encodes CDR1 GTSNPN and CDR2 SVGIG (reference sequence). The CDR3: CAWNLGTAGGGPDTQYF.

The chain links TRBV20-1 to TRBJ2-2; TCRdb names TRBD1, which stays unverified in the absence of DNA. The CDR3 totals 15 residues. Germline CDR1 and CDR2: DFQATT and SNEGSKA (reference sequence). CDR3 residues: CSAREGGGTTGELFF.

The rearrangement joins TRBV5-1 to TRBJ2-2. The CDR3 is made up of 14 amino acids. Per germline, CDR1 SGHRS and CDR2 YFSETQ. The CDR3 loop reads CASSLDRNTGELFF.

This chain joins TRBV19 and TRBJ2-4; no DNA is available, so the TRBD1 call from TCRdb remains unchecked. There are 15 residues in the CDR3. Germline CDR1 is LNHDA and CDR2 is SQIVND (reference sequence). The CDR3 sequence: CASTSFGAGGNIQYF.

This rearrangement joins TRBV5-1 to TRBJ2-5. This CDR3 contains 14 residues. Germline lookup yields CDR1 SGHRS and CDR2 YFSETQ. The CDR3 loop reads CASSLVSHQETQYF.

V gene TRBV6-5 combines with J gene TRBJ2-1; TCRdb's D call, TRBD1, is unchecked because there is no DNA. Germline assignment: CDR1 MNHEY and CDR2 SVGAGI. The CDR3 loop spans 16 amino acids. The CDR3 here is CASSYSGGKSYNEQFF.